This TCR beta chain was found in a study of CD8 T cells in ankylosing spondylitis. Findings and caveats of the study: Earlier studies detected some motif variants in reactive arthritis synovial fluid and blood.

The V end was cut by 6 bases, the J end by 3 bases, with 16 bases between. This CDR3 has 15 residues. Germline V gene lookup returns CDR1 SGHRS and CDR2 YFSETQ. Generation of TCR beta libraries employed quantitative 5'-RACE incorporating molecular barcodes. TCRdb re-called the 5' RACE reads with MiXCR, one entry per CDR3 protein. Of about 36,000 distinct CDR3 sequences detected, around 6.2% appear once; the ten largest clones hold approximately 12%. There are many counts of this clonotype. Its antigen is undetermined. Sequencing input: blood, either unsorted or a sorted T cell fraction (not recorded which). The chain is built from TRBV5-1 and TRBJ2-1; D is uncertain. This clonotype originated in a male donor with ankylosing spondylitis or in good health (not recorded which). The CDR3 bases are TGCGCCAGCAACGATACCCCCGGCGACTACAATGAGCAGTTCTTC. Its protein product is CASNDTPGDYNEQFF.